This T cell receptor beta chain was identified during a study of control samples from healthy donors and cancer patients. The junction had 4 bases not matched to a gene; V was cut back by 1 base and J by 2 bases. The CDR3 covers 15 residues. Germline V gives CDR1 MGHRA, CDR2 YSYEKL. Repertoires were generated with immunoSEQ multiplex PCR, while TCRdb's copy carries only in-frame clones and drops some. The table has 150,000 or so clones, 92% seen once. The rearrangement joins TRBV4-1 to TRBJ2-7, with 8 bases identical to TRBD2. The source material was blood. This receptor was identified in a woman younger than 45 in good health. The CDR3 DNA sequence: TGCGCCAGCAGCCAAGCCCCCGGGAGGGCCTACGAGCAGTACTTC. Amino acids: CASSQAPGRAYEQYF.